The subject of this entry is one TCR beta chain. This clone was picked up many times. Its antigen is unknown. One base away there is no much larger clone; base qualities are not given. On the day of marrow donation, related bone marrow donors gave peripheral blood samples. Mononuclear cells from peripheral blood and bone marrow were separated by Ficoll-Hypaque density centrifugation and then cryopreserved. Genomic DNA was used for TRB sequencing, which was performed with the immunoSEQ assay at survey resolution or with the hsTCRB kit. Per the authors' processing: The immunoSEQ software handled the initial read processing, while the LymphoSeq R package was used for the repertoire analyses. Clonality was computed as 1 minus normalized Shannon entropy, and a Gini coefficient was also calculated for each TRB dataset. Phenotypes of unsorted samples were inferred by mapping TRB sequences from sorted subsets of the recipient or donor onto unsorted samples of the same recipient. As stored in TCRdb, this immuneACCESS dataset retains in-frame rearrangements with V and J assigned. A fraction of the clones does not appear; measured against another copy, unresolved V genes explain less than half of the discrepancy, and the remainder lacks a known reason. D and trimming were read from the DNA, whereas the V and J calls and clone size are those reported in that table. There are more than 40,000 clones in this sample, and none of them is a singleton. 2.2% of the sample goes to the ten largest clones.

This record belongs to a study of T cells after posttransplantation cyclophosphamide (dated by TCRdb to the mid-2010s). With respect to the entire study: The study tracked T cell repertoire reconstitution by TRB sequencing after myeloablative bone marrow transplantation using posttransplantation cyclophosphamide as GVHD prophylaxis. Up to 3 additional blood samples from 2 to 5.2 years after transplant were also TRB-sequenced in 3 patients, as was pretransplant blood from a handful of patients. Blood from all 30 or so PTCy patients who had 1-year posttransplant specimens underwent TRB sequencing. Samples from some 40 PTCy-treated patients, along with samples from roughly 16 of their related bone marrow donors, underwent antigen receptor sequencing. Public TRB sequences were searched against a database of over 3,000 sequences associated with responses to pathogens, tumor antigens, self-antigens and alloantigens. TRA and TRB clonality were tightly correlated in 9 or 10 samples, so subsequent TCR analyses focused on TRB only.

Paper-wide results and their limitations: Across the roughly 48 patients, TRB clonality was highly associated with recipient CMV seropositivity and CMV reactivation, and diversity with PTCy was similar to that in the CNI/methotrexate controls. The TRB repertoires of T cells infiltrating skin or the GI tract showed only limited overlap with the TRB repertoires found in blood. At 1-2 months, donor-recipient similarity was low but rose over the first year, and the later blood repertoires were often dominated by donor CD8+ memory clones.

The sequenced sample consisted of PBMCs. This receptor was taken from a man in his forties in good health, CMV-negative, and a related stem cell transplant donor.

The DNA sequence reads TGTGCCAGCAGCTTTGGGACAGGGGGGACCCAGTACTTC. This codes for CASSFGTGGTQYF. The chain joins TRBV11-3 to TRBJ2-5; TRBD1 fits 11 bases in the junction. For this chain, trimming is 3 bases at the V end and 7 bases at the J end, and the number of junction bases without a gene match is 1. From cysteine to phenylalanine, the CDR3 is 13 amino acids long. Of all the DNA, just the CDR3 is kept, 39 bases in frame from base 1. CDR1 and CDR2 are read off the germline V gene as SGHNT and YENEEA. The reference TRBV11-3 and TRBJ2-5 proteins fill in what lies around the CDR3, so the full variable domain reads EAGVVQSPRYKIIEKKQPVAFWCNPISGHNTLYWYLQNLGQGPELLIRYENEEAVDDSQLPKDRFSAERLKGVDSTLKIQPAELGDSAVYLCASSFGTGGTQYFGPGTRLLVL.